This entry is about one T cell receptor (beta chain). In TCRdb, the 5' RACE reads were re-called with MiXCR into one record per CDR3 protein. The sample has approximately 260,000 distinct CDR3 sequences; roughly 17% are singletons. These data originate in a study of T-cell memory formation after mild COVID-19. With 0 bases removed from V and 7 bases from J, the gap between germline ends came to 14 bases. Germline CDR1 SGHDT, CDR2 YYEEEE. The CDR3 is 16 residues long. The sample comprised PBMCs or a T cell subset sorted from them (not recorded which). The chain joins TRBV5-6 to TRBJ1-6; D possibly corresponds to TRBD1 (5 bases). This clonotype originated in a man aged 18-30 years who had mild COVID-19 (a few samples of this study predate the infection). Cell type and time point are not known. This chain's CDR3 is CASSLVETGPNSPLHF. In nucleotides, the CDR3 is TGTGCCAGCAGCTTGGTGGAGACGGGACCCAATTCACCCCTCCACTTT.